These T cell receptor beta chains were read from a single sample in a study of PD-1 blockade in classical Hodgkin lymphoma. Clones were sequenced by immunoSEQ multiplex PCR, and TCRdb holds only the in-frame ones, with some missing. This table holds about 27,000 clones, more than 60% found once. Sequences were derived from CD4+ T cells from blood, sampled at baseline. These receptor sequences come from a human donor with classical Hodgkin lymphoma. The CDR3 runs from the conserved cysteine through the conserved F or W. D genes are given only for firm matches. Not all rows give a size; the values are once, few, many and, for expanded clones, a class.

TRBV5-6	TRBJ2-5	TRBD1	once	CASSSDRGRSETQYF	TGTGCCAGCAGCTCGGACAGGGGAAGGAGTGAGACCCAGTACTTC
TRBV19	TRBJ2-7	.	few	CASSLDGGPSWEQYF	TGTGCCAGTAGTCTTGACGGGGGGCCTTCCTGGGAGCAGTACTTC
TRBV5-6	TRBJ1-3	.	.	CASSLEVGLGSGNTIYF	TGTGCCAGCAGCTTGGAGGTGGGCTTGGGCTCTGGAAACACCATATATTTT
TRBV11-2	TRBJ2-3	.	.	CASSLDPTDTQYF	TGTGCCAGCAGCTTAGATCCCACAGATACGCAGTATTTT
TRBV7-8	TRBJ1-1	TRBD1	.	CASSKRDRGMPDTEAFF	TGTGCCAGCAGCAAACGGGACAGGGGAATGCCGGACACTGAAGCTTTCTTT
TRBV9	TRBJ1-2	.	.	CASSFGSNYGYTF	TGTGCCAGCAGCTTTGGGTCTAACTATGGCTACACCTTC
TRBV2	TRBJ2-7	.	.	CASSDPQGARYEQYF	TGTGCCAGCAGTGATCCTCAGGGCGCCCGGTACGAGCAGTACTTC
TRBV7-2	TRBJ1-2	TRBD1	.	CASSLATGSNYGYTF	TGTGCCAGCAGCCTTGCGACAGGGTCTAACTATGGCTACACCTTC
TRBV6-5	TRBJ2-7	TRBD2	.	CASSYSAGGTTYEQYF	TGTGCCAGCAGTTACTCGGCCGGGGGGACCACCTACGAGCAGTACTTC
TRBV5-6	TRBJ2-7	.	.	CASSPGLSYEQYF	TGTGCCAGCAGCCCAGGACTATCCTACGAGCAGTACTTC
TRBV7-7	TRBJ2-7	TRBD1	few	CASSYGTAPYEQYF	TGTGCCAGCAGTTACGGGACAGCTCCCTACGAGCAGTACTTC
TRBV5-6	TRBJ2-3	.	.	CASSLQGIGRGPLTDTQYF	TGTGCCAGCAGTCTGCAGGGGATCGGGCGGGGGCCGCTCACAGATACGCAGTATTTT
TRBV6-1	TRBJ2-7	.	.	CASRRVAYEQYF	TGTGCCAGCAGGCGGGTGGCCTACGAGCAGTACTTC
TRBV5-1	TRBJ2-3	TRBD2	.	CASSSTGTSEDTQYF	TGCGCCAGCAGCTCAACCGGGACTAGCGAGGATACGCAGTATTTT
TRBV30	TRBJ2-1	.	.	CAWSGDSHPYNEQFF	TGTGCCTGGAGTGGGGACTCCCACCCCTACAATGAGCAGTTCTTC
TRBV10-1	TRBJ2-7	.	medium-sized	CASSESTAAREQYF	TGCGCCAGCAGTGAGTCGACCGCGGCTCGAGAGCAGTACTTC
TRBV5-1	TRBJ1-1	.	once	CASSLAMANTEAFF	TGCGCCAGCAGCTTGGCCATGGCAAACACTGAAGCTTTCTTT
TRBV5-5	TRBJ1-5	.	few	CASSLEGYSNQPQHF	TGTGCCAGCAGCTTGGAAGGGTATAGCAATCAGCCCCAGCATTTT
TRBV11-2	TRBJ2-7	.	.	CASSLDPPKRYF	TGTGCCAGCAGCTTAGATCCTCCTAAACGGTACTTC
TRBV14	TRBJ2-1	.	.	CASSQPFLSSYNEQFF	TGTGCCAGCAGCCAACCTTTCCTGAGCTCCTACAATGAGCAGTTCTTC
TRBV6-6	TRBJ1-4	TRBD1	once	CASSSPDRVSEKLFF	TGTGCCAGCAGTTCCCCAGACAGGGTCAGTGAAAAACTGTTTTTT
TRBV4-3	TRBJ2-3	.	.	CASSQNPPGGTDTQYF	TGCGCCAGCAGCCAAAACCCCCCGGGGGGCACAGATACGCAGTATTTT
TRBV7-8	TRBJ2-5	TRBD1	.	CASSSRTGQETQYF	TGTGCCAGCAGCTCACGGACAGGGCAAGAGACCCAGTACTTC
TRBV7-3	TRBJ1-5	.	.	CASSYDGHQPQHF	TGTGCCAGCAGCTACGACGGCCATCAGCCCCAGCATTTT
TRBV2	TRBJ2-7	.	.	CASTQMYYEQYF	TGTGCCAGCACACAGATGTACTACGAGCAGTACTTC
TRBV5-1	TRBJ1-6	TRBD1	.	CASSLGYWTGQNSPLHF	TGCGCCAGCAGCTTGGGGTACTGGACAGGCCAAAATTCACCCCTCCACTTT
TRBV2	TRBJ2-1	.	.	CASSEAERNNEQFF	TGTGCCAGCAGTGAAGCGGAAAGGAACAATGAGCAGTTCTTC
TRBV5-4	TRBJ2-6	.	.	CASSSLFLRDWGSGANVLTF	TGTGCCAGCAGCTCCCTTTTCCTCCGGGACTGGGGCTCTGGGGCCAACGTCCTGACTTTC
TRBV6-5	TRBJ1-6	TRBD1	.	CASSYGFTGGSSPLHF	TGTGCCAGCAGTTACGGATTCACAGGGGGTAGTTCACCCCTCCACTTT
TRBV10-2	TRBJ1-1	.	.	CASLKDPGNTEAFF	TGCGCCAGCCTCAAGGATCCCGGGAACACTGAAGCTTTCTTT
TRBV6-4	TRBJ2-3	.	.	CASTDSLGIGTQYF	TGTGCCAGCACGGACTCTCTGGGGATTGGTACGCAGTATTTT
TRBV7-2	TRBJ2-2	TRBD2	.	CASSFSGGAVGGELFF	TGTGCCAGCAGCTTTAGCGGGGGGGCCGTCGGCGGGGAGCTGTTTTTT
TRBV5-1	TRBJ1-2	TRBD1	.	CASSPQTGVGGYTF	TGCGCCAGCAGCCCGCAGACAGGGGTGGGAGGCTACACCTTC
TRBV18	TRBJ2-5	.	few	CASSPPQAGTLWNQETQYF	TGTGCCAGCTCACCCCCCCAGGCGGGAACCCTATGGAACCAAGAGACCCAGTACTTC
TRBV7-6	TRBJ2-5	TRBD1	.	CASTEGQPGETQYF	TGTGCCAGCACCGAGGGACAGCCTGGGGAGACCCAGTACTTC
TRBV18	TRBJ1-5	.	few	CASSGYSNQPQHF	TGTGCCAGCTCAGGATATAGCAATCAGCCCCAGCATTTT
TRBV28	TRBJ1-4	TRBD1	.	CASSTGGETNEKLFF	TGTGCCAGCAGTACAGGGGGCGAGACTAATGAAAAACTGTTTTTT
TRBV19	TRBJ2-3	TRBD2	.	CASGGAGTDTQYF	TGTGCCAGCGGGGGGGCCGGCACAGATACGCAGTATTTT
TRBV5-1	TRBJ2-5	.	.	CASSPGLTGRIQETQYF	TGCGCCAGCAGCCCAGGATTAACGGGGCGGATCCAAGAGACCCAGTACTTC
TRBV28	TRBJ1-6	TRBD1	.	CASSLGAATGYNSPLHF	TGTGCCAGCAGTTTAGGGGCGGCGACAGGGTATAATTCACCCCTCCACTTT
TRBV28	TRBJ2-7	TRBD2	.	CASSPDTGAGDRYEQYF	TGTGCCAGCAGTCCAGACACCGGGGCGGGGGACCGATACGAGCAGTACTTC
TRBV6-6	TRBJ1-5	.	few	CASSQTDSQPQHF	TGTGCCAGCAGTCAAACCGACAGTCAGCCCCAGCATTTT
TRBV7-8	TRBJ1-5	.	few	CASTSRTSWKNQPQHF	TGTGCCAGCACCTCCAGGACATCGTGGAAAAATCAGCCCCAGCATTTT